What follows are 10 T cell receptor beta chains derived from one specimen sequenced in a study of blood T cell repertoires in COVID-19. Here immunoSEQ multiplex PCR was the method, and the copy in TCRdb shows in-frame clones only, minus some. This repertoire shows roughly 260,000 clones, about four fifths found once; its top ten account for about 3.6%. Sequenced sample: PBMCs or T cells enriched from blood (not recorded which). The receptor set was obtained from a woman aged 40 to 50 who had been exposed to COVID-19.

This chain links TRBV12-3 or TRBV12-4 with TRBJ2-5, with a tentative D call TRBD2 (5 bases). Trimming left V 6 bases short and J 3 bases short, with 11 bases between. The CDR3 extends over 13 amino acids. CDR3 nucleotides: TGTGCCAGCAGACCTCGGGGAAAAGAGACCCAGTACTTC. It codes for CASRPRGKETQYF.

The chain carries TRBV7-2 and TRBJ2-1; 11 bases agree with TRBD2. The V gene end was trimmed by 4 bases and the J gene end by 7 bases; junction bases not matched to a gene: 3. Germline V gene lookup returns CDR1 SGHTA and CDR2 FQGNSA. This CDR3 is 14 amino acids long. The DNA of the CDR3 is TGTGCCAGCAGCTCGGGACTAGCGGAGAATGAGCAGTTCTTC. Translation gives CASSSGLAENEQFF.

This chain links TRBV5-4 with TRBJ2-2, with D unclear. Germline assignment: CDR1 SGHNT and CDR2 YYREEE (reference sequence). V lost 0 bases and J lost 6, with 6 bases in between. This CDR3 has 13 residues. The chain's CDR3 is CASSLAVAGELFF. The CDR3 DNA follows: TGTGCCAGCAGCTTGGCTGTCGCCGGGGAGCTGTTTTTT. Filled out from reference TRBV5-4 and TRBJ2-2, the complete variable domain reads ETGVTQSPTHLIKTRGQQVTLRCSSQSGHNTVSWYQQALGQGPQFIFQYYREEENGRGNFPPRFSGLQFPNYSSELNVNALELDDSALYLCASSLAVAGELFFGEGSRLTVL.

The chain uses TRBV18 and TRBJ1-2, with TRBD1 identical over 7 bases. V lost 8 bases, J lost 6 bases, and 12 bases stayed unmatched. Looked up from germline, CDR1 is KGHSH and CDR2 is LQKENI. The CDR3 is 14 residues long. CDR3 protein: CASNLQGIGDGYTF. The CDR3 DNA sequence: TGTGCCAGCAATTTACAGGGGATTGGCGATGGCTACACCTTC.

The V call is TRBV11-3, the J call TRBJ2-3; 8 positions agree with TRBD2. Trimming took 5 bases from V and 4 from J; bases not matched to a gene: 5. This CDR3 has 14 amino acids. The V gene's germline CDR1 is SGHNT and CDR2 YENEEA. The CDR3: CASSTRTSPDTQYF. In DNA form, the CDR3 reads TGTGCCAGCAGCACCCGGACTAGCCCAGATACGCAGTATTTT.

V gene TRBV4-1 combines with J gene TRBJ1-5; maybe TRBD1 (6 bases). CDR1 and CDR2 (germline): MGHRA, YSYEKL. V lost 7 bases and J lost 6, with 16 bases in between. This CDR3 contains 14 residues. This CDR3 is CASTPGQGRQPQHF. The CDR3 coding sequence is TGCGCCAGCACCCCGGGCCAGGGGCGTCAGCCCCAGCATTTT.

V gene TRBV18 combines with J gene TRBJ2-5; the match to TRBD1 covers 12 bases. With 6 bases clipped from V and 4 bases from J, the junction kept 6 bases outside the gene matches. CDR3 length: 15 residues. CDR1 and CDR2 from the germline V gene are KGHSH and LQKENI. The CDR3 coding sequence is TGTGCCAGCTCCCCCCGGGACAGGGGGCGAGAGACCCAGTACTTC. Amino acids: CASSPRDRGRETQYF.

This clone was detected a few times. J is TRBJ2-7 and V is TRBV6-5, with 14 bases that match TRBD2. Looked up from germline, CDR1 is MNHEY and CDR2 is SVGAGI. The V gene end was trimmed by 5 bases and the J gene end by 3 bases; junction bases not matched to a gene: 3. CDR3 length equals 15 residues. CDR3 loop: CASSLGTSGGYEQYF. The CDR3 coding sequence is TGTGCCAGCAGTCTAGGGACTAGCGGGGGCTACGAGCAGTACTTC.

The chain joins TRBV19 to TRBJ2-5; TRBD2 matches at 14 bases. In germline, CDR1 is LNHDA, CDR2 SQIVND (reference sequence). The length of the CDR3 is 16 residues. Trimming at V came to 1 base and at J to 2 bases, leaving 0 bases not matched to a gene. The CDR3 sequence: CASSIGLAGGQETQYF. Written as DNA, the CDR3 is TGTGCCAGTAGTATAGGACTAGCGGGGGGGCAAGAGACCCAGTACTTC.

The chain recombines TRBV9 with TRBJ1-1; D remains ambiguous. V was shortened by 4 bases and J by 3 bases, with 16 bases between the two germline ends. This CDR3 spans 15 amino acids. CDR1 is SGDLS, CDR2 YYNGEE, per germline. The DNA for the CDR3 is TGTGCCAGCAGCCCTAGCTATCGGGAGGACACTGAAGCTTTCTTT. Its translation is CASSPSYREDTEAFF.